This TCR beta chain was sequenced for a study of cytomegalovirus exposure and HLA in healthy donors. General study points: CMV antigen specificity of three CMV-associated chains was confirmed in vitro.

Regarding this clone: The antigen is unknown.

The donors were in the approximately 130-subject validation cohort; that cohort was separate from the approximately 700-subject first cohort. The table came from immunoSEQ multiplex PCR; TCRdb's copy has only in-frame clones and leaves some out. Of about 130,000 clones listed, about 95% are singletons. The TCR comes from a young man in good health and CMV-seropositive. The sequencing sample was made of PBMCs.

The CDR3 DNA follows: TGTGCCATCAGTGAGTCTCCTGGGACAGGGGAAGAGCAGTACTTC. It is translated as CAISESPGTGEEQYF. The J gene is TRBJ2-7, the V gene TRBV10-3, with 10 bases fitting TRBD1. The J segment lost 7 bases and the V segment lost 0 bases, leaving 6 bases of the junction unmatched. The CDR3 has 15 amino acids. CDR1 ENHRY and CDR2 SYGVKD come from the germline V gene.